These 31 T cell receptor beta chains were sequenced from one sample in a study of beta chain features in type 1 diabetes. Every bit of the isolated RNA underwent reverse transcription, so sequencing read expressed TCRB transcripts. Assay: immunoSEQ multiplex PCR; the TCRdb copy retains only in-frame clones and omits some. The sample records under 500,000 clones, over 25% being singletons. The sample consisted of naive CD4+ T cells from blood. The receptor set was obtained from a man aged 18 to 29 in good health.

This clone turned up a few times. The chain joins TRBV7-8 to TRBJ2-5; the match to TRBD2 covers 9 bases. Per the germline V gene, CDR1 is SGHVS and CDR2 is FQNEAQ. V gave up 4 bases and J gave up 5 bases; unmatched junction bases: 5. CDR3 size: 14 residues. This CDR3 reads CASSSGTSIETQYF. In DNA form, the CDR3 reads TGTGCCAGCAGCTCCGGGACTAGCATTGAGACCCAGTACTTC. The full variable domain, rest sourced from reference TRBV7-8 and TRBJ2-5, is GAGVSQSPRYKVAKRGQDVALRCDPISGHVSLFWYQQALGQGPEFLTYFQNEAQLDKSGLPSDRFFAERPEGSVSTLKIQRTQQEDSAVYLCASSSGTSIETQYFGPGTRLLVL.

The chain combines TRBV5-1 with TRBJ2-3, with D possibly matching TRBD1 (6 bases). Deletions cut 4 bases from V and 4 bases from J, with 19 bases between. Germline assignment: CDR1 SGHRS and CDR2 YFSETQ. This CDR3 contains 16 residues. The CDR3 region has the DNA TGCGCCAGCAGCCCTGGAGCCGGGACACGAGCAGATACGCAGTATTTT. It encodes CASSPGAGTRADTQYF.

The V and J genes are TRBV4-3 and TRBJ2-7; 9 positions match TRBD2. The V gene's germline CDR1 is LGHNA and CDR2 YSLEER. The ends lost 2 bases at V and 3 bases at J; junction bases unmatched: 5. The CDR3 runs 15 residues. CDR3 DNA sequence: TGCGCCAGCAGCCAACAGGGCGGGAGGGTCTACGAGCAGTACTTC. Amino acid sequence: CASSQQGGRVYEQYF.

This chain joins TRBV2 and TRBJ2-1, with TRBD1 matching 9 bases. The trim removed 5 bases at V and 8 bases at J, leaving 7 bases unmatched. The CDR3 loop spans 14 amino acids. Germline V lookup: CDR1 SNHLY, CDR2 FYNNEI. The CDR3 loop is CASSRQGVMYEQFF. CDR3 nucleotide sequence: TGTGCCAGCAGTAGACAGGGGGTGATGTATGAGCAGTTCTTC.

This clone was recorded once. The chain is built from TRBV2 and TRBJ2-4; no clear D. CDR1 SNHLY and CDR2 FYNNEI come from the germline V gene. The length of the CDR3 is 15 residues. V lost 6 bases to trimming and J lost 0 bases, with 12 bases between them. CDR3 nucleotide sequence: TGTGCCAGCAGGGTTGAAATCCTAGCCAAAAACATTCAGTACTTC. The encoded protein is CASRVEILAKNIQYF.

In this sample, this clone turned up a few times. This may be a read error, as it is one base from a much larger clone. The same CDR3 is also encoded by other DNA sequences in this sample. The rearrangement joins TRBV7-2 to TRBJ2-5; no firm D call. V was trimmed by 1 base and J by 7 bases, leaving 4 bases between them. In germline, CDR1 is SGHTA, CDR2 FQGNSA. The CDR3 is made up of 11 amino acids. The CDR3 DNA reads TGTGCCAGCAGCTTAGGGGGGACCCAGTACTTC. The encoded protein is CASSLGGTQYF.

This clone occurred a few times. The genes are TRBV21-1 and TRBJ2-4; TRBD2, as called in the table, went unchecked against the DNA. TRBV21-1 is tagged as a pseudogene. The CDR3 has 18 amino acids. The CDR3 protein is CASSKAYRNRDPRDIQYF. CDR3 DNA sequence: TGTGCCAGCAGCAAAGCCTACCGAAACAGAGACCCGAGGGACATTCAGTACTTC.

This clone turned up a few times. The chain uses TRBV5-4 and TRBJ2-5; D is uncertain. This CDR3 is built from 14 residues. The V gene lost 1 base and the J gene lost 1 base, with 8 bases spanning the gap. The germline V gene has CDR1 SGHNT and CDR2 YYREEE (reference sequence). CDR3 DNA: TGTGCCAGCAGCTTGTTCGGCAGCCAAGAGACCCAGTACTTC. It is translated as CASSLFGSQETQYF.

This clone was picked up a small number of times. The same CDR3 also results from other DNA sequences found in this sample. The J gene is TRBJ1-2, the V gene TRBV10-3; D remains unclear. V was pared by 2 bases and J by 8 bases, with 6 bases between. The CDR3 extends over 11 amino acids. Germline CDR1 reads ENHRY; CDR2 reads SYGVKD. CDR3 bases: TGTGCCATCAGTGAGGGTAGCGGCTACACCTTC. Amino acids: CAISEGSGYTF.

This clone was recorded a few times. The chain links TRBV25-1 to TRBJ2-3; D is ambiguous. This CDR3 is 15 amino acids long. Germline CDR1 and CDR2: MGHDK and SYGVNS. V gave up 6 bases and J gave up 3 bases, with 16 bases separating them. The CDR3: CASRVEGYGTDTQYF. Written as DNA, the CDR3 is TGTGCCAGCAGAGTGGAAGGGTACGGGACAGATACGCAGTATTTT.

The chain carries TRBV7-2 and TRBJ2-7; the D is unclear. This CDR3 spans 14 amino acids. Germline V gene sequence: CDR1 SGHTA, CDR2 FQGNSA. V was trimmed by 1 base and J by 3 bases, leaving 10 bases between them. The CDR3 DNA is TGTGCCAGCAGCTTAGGGAGTCTTCTCTACGAGCAGTACTTC. As protein: CASSLGSLLYEQYF.

The rearrangement joins TRBV28 to TRBJ1-2; 7 nucleotides align to TRBD1. Germline-derived CDR1 and CDR2 are MDHEN and SYDVKM. Losses at the gene ends were 3 bases for V and 8 bases for J; bases not matched to a gene: 9. The CDR3 contains 14 residues. CDR3: CASSFIRRGGGYTF. The DNA for the CDR3 is TGTGCCAGCAGTTTTATCCGACGAGGGGGCGGCTACACCTTC.

This clone has a handful of counts. The junction departs from germline at one end; a sequencing error may be responsible. The V call is TRBV28, the J call TRBJ2-1; 7 positions match TRBD2. Germline CDR1 and CDR2: MDHEN and SYDVKM. CDR3 size: 16 residues. CDR3 region: CASRPGGGLGYIEQFF. The CDR3 coding sequence is TGTGCCAGCAGGCCGGGAGGTGGGTTGGGGTACATTGAGCAGTTCTTC.

V usage is TRBV4-1 and J usage is TRBJ2-7; no firm D call. CDR1 is MGHRA, CDR2 YSYEKL, per germline. With 0 bases removed from V and 7 bases from J, the gap between germline ends came to 10 bases. The length of the CDR3 is 13 residues. The CDR3 sequence is CASSQDPFLEQYF. The CDR3 DNA sequence: TGCGCCAGCAGCCAAGACCCGTTCTTAGAGCAGTACTTC.

In this sample, this clone turned up a few times. The chain is built from TRBV6-1 and TRBJ2-1; unclear D gene. With 2 bases removed from V and 16 bases from J, the gap between germline ends came to 12 bases. Germline CDR1 and CDR2: MNHNS and SASEGT. The CDR3 contains 11 residues. The CDR3 nucleotides are TGTGCCAGCAGTGAATCCGGGTCAAAATTCTTC. This sequence encodes CASSESGSKFF.

This clone appeared a few times. This chain connects TRBV5-1 to TRBJ1-2; no clear D gene. From germline, CDR1 is SGHRS and CDR2 YFSETQ. V was shortened by 3 bases and J by 2 bases, with 14 bases between the two germline ends. This CDR3 is 15 amino acids long. Here the CDR3 reads CASSSVTHQNYGYTF. CDR3 nucleotide sequence: TGCGCCAGCAGCTCCGTCACTCACCAAAACTATGGCTACACCTTC.

This clone was seen a few times. V gene TRBV2 combines with J gene TRBJ2-7; tentative D call: TRBD1 (6 bases). The CDR3 runs to 12 residues. Germline V lookup: CDR1 SNHLY, CDR2 FYNNEI. V was clipped by 7 bases and J by 4 bases, with 11 bases between them. CDR3 bases: TGTGCCAGCAAGGACAGAACATACGAGCAGTACTTC. As protein: CASKDRTYEQYF.

The rearrangement links TRBV7-2 to TRBJ1-2; 8 positions agree with TRBD1. Germline CDR1 reads SGHTA; CDR2 reads FQGNSA. The CDR3 is 12 amino acids. Trimming removed 3 bases from V and 13 bases from J; junction bases left unmatched: 7. CDR3 bases: TGTGCCAGCAGCTTCAGGACAGGGCCCTGCACCTTC. Amino acids: CASSFRTGPCTF.

V is TRBV29-1 and J is TRBJ1-2; D is unresolved. There are 12 residues in the CDR3. Trimming pared 0 bases from V and 4 bases from J, leaving 6 bases between. Germline V lookup: CDR1 SQVTM, CDR2 ANQGSEA. The CDR3 region is CSVEDSFYGYTF. DNA for the CDR3: TGCAGCGTTGAAGACAGCTTCTATGGCTACACCTTC.

This clone has only a few counts. The chain carries TRBV20-1 and TRBJ2-5; D ambiguous. The CDR3 is 11 amino acids. Trimming removed 3 bases from V and 3 bases from J, with 5 bases in between. Germline CDR1 reads DFQATT; CDR2 reads SNEGSKA (reference sequence). The DNA of the CDR3 is TGCAGTGCTAGCGAAAAAGAGACCCAGTACTTC. Translated: CSASEKETQYF.

This clone was recorded a few times. The chain uses TRBV7-2 and TRBJ2-5, with D perhaps being TRBD1 or TRBD2 (6 bases each). The V end was cut by 5 bases, the J end by 0 bases, with 10 bases between. There are 14 residues in the CDR3. Germline CDR1 SGHTA, CDR2 FQGNSA. The DNA of the CDR3 is TGTGCCAGCAGCCAAGGGGGGAACCAAGAGACCCAGTACTTC. It specifies CASSQGGNQETQYF.

The chain uses TRBV30 and TRBJ2-5, with 7 bases lining up with TRBD2. The CDR3 loop spans 13 amino acids. The V gene's germline CDR1 is GTSNPN and CDR2 SVGIG (reference sequence). Trimming at V came to 5 bases and at J to 7 bases, leaving 10 bases not matched to a gene. CDR3 sequence (DNA): TGTGCCTGGGGTCTCACAGCGGGACGGACCCAGTACTTC. Its protein product is CAWGLTAGRTQYF.

This clone showed up just a few times. The chain is built from TRBV29-1 and TRBJ2-2; 7 bases align to TRBD1. Germline V gene sequence: CDR1 SQVTM, CDR2 ANQGSEA. This CDR3 is built from 13 residues. Trimming removed 7 bases from V and 7 bases from J; junction bases left unmatched: 9. CDR3: CSANRGVGGELFF. The CDR3 DNA reads TGCAGCGCTAACAGGGGTGTTGGCGGGGAGCTGTTTTTT.

This chain links TRBV30 with TRBJ2-5, with D possibly TRBD2 on 5 matching bases. Deletions cut 0 bases from V and 11 bases from J, with 16 bases between. CDR3 length equals 13 residues. Germline CDR1 is GTSNPN and CDR2 is SVGIG (reference sequence). The CDR3 loop reads CAWSVRAGGEQYF. For the CDR3, the DNA is TGTGCCTGGAGTGTACGGGCCGGTGGGGAGCAGTACTTC. Together with reference TRBV30 and TRBJ2-5, the CDR3 gives the full variable domain: SQTIHQWPATLVQPVGSPLSLECTVEGTSNPNLYWYRQAAGRGLQLLFYSVGIGQISSEVPQNLSASRPQDRQFILSSKKLLLSDSGFYLCAWSVRAGGEQYFGPGTRLLVL.

The genes are TRBV7-9 and TRBJ2-1, with D unresolved. Germline V gene sequence: CDR1 SEHNR, CDR2 FQNEAQ (reference sequence). V shed 5 bases and J shed 6 bases, with 14 bases lying between them. The CDR3 extends over 14 amino acids. The CDR3 nucleotides are TGTGCCAGCAGCCGACTTAGTAAAGCCAATGAGCAGTTCTTC. Translation gives CASSRLSKANEQFF.

This chain links TRBV30 with TRBJ2-7; 10 bases fit TRBD2. The germline V gene has CDR1 GTSNPN and CDR2 SVGIG (reference sequence). The CDR3 is 14 amino acids. With V trimmed by 8 bases and J by 4 bases, 11 bases remained unmatched. Here the CDR3 reads CAGSIAGGSYEQYF. CDR3 bases: TGTGCCGGCTCAATAGCGGGGGGCTCATACGAGCAGTACTTC.

This chain connects TRBV30 to TRBJ1-2; no definite D call. The CDR3 spans 12 residues. CDR1 is GTSNPN, CDR2 SVGIG, per germline (reference sequence). Trimming removed 1 base from V and 2 bases from J, with 5 bases in between. The CDR3 DNA sequence: TGTGCCTGGAGTGGGAAGAACTATGGCTACACCTTC. Residues: CAWSGKNYGYTF.

The chain is built from TRBV9 and TRBJ2-3; D might be TRBD2 (6 bases). From germline, CDR1 is SGDLS and CDR2 YYNGEE. Trimming left V 2 bases short and J 2 bases short, with 12 bases between. The CDR3 covers 15 residues. This chain's CDR3 is CASSVTPGLTDTQYF. The CDR3 DNA follows: TGTGCCAGCAGCGTGACTCCGGGACTCACAGATACGCAGTATTTT.

This clone has more than one count but fewer than ten. The V and J genes are TRBV29-1 and TRBJ2-5; 11 bases align to TRBD2. The CDR3 runs 14 residues. Trimming removed 4 bases from V and 4 bases from J; junction bases left unmatched: 5. From germline, CDR1 is SQVTM and CDR2 ANQGSEA. CDR3 coding DNA: TGCAGCGTTGGAACTAGCGGGAGAGGAGAGACCCAGTACTTC. Its protein product is CSVGTSGRGETQYF.

This clone was observed a few times. The V call is TRBV28, the J call TRBJ2-5; tentative D call: TRBD2 (6 bases). V shed 5 bases and J shed 2 bases, with 15 bases lying between them. The CDR3 is 15 amino acids. CDR1 MDHEN and CDR2 SYDVKM come from the germline V gene. CDR3 region: CASSRAGHTQETQYF. The CDR3 nucleotides read TGTGCCAGCAGTAGAGCGGGCCACACACAAGAGACCCAGTACTTC.

This chain joins TRBV7-2 and TRBJ2-1; no clear D gene. The CDR3 is made up of 14 amino acids. V dropped 1 base and J dropped 6 bases, with 10 bases sitting between them. The germline gives CDR1 SGHTA, CDR2 FQGNSA. The DNA for the CDR3 is TGTGCCAGCAGCTTAGTAAGCGCCGGCAATGAGCAGTTCTTC. It translates to CASSLVSAGNEQFF.